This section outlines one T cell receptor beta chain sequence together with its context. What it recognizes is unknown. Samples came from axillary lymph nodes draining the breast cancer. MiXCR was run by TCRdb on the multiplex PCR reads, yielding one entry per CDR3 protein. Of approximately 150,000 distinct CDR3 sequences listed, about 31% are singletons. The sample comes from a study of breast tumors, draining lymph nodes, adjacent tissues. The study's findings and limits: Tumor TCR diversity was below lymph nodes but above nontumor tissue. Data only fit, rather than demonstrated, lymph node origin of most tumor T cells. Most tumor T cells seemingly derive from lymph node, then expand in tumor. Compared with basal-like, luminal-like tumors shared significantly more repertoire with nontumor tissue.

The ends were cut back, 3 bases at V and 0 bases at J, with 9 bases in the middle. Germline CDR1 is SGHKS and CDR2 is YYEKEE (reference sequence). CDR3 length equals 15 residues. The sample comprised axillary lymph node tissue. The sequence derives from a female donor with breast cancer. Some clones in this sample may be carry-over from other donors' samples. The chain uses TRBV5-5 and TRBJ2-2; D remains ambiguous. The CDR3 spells CASSSTATNTGELFF. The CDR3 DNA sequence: TGTGCCAGCAGCTCCACAGCCACGAACACCGGGGAGCTGTTTTTT.